The 2 T cell receptor beta chains below were found in one sample sequenced in a study of Ad26.COV2.S vaccination and SARS-CoV-2 variants. The treatment denotes: roughly 20 received Ad26.COV2.S at low or high dose, single or two shots; several received placebo; per-sample allocation not given. Sampling occurred on day 63 after the first vaccine or placebo injection. Profiling relied on immunoSEQ multiplex PCR, and the TCRdb table lists in-frame clones only, not all of them. The table lists roughly 300,000 clones, 80% to 90% of them singletons. The specimen comprised peripheral blood, sampled in a trial of Ad26.COV2.S vaccine versus placebo. These TCRs come from a person between 18 and 65 years old who received the Ad26.COV2.S COVID-19 vaccine or a placebo.

This clone came up once. This CDR3 is also generated by other DNA sequences in the sample. This chain joins TRBV19 and TRBJ1-1; 7 nucleotides line up with TRBD1. The germline V gene has CDR1 LNHDA and CDR2 SQIVND (reference sequence). The J segment lost 7 bases and the V segment lost 1 base, leaving 0 bases of the junction unmatched. The length of the CDR3 is 12 residues. CDR3 sequence: CASSIGQGEAFF. The DNA for the CDR3 is TGTGCCAGTAGTATAGGACAGGGTGAAGCTTTCTTT. The complete variable domain, with remaining parts taken from reference TRBV19 and TRBJ1-1, reads DGGITQSPKYLFRKEGQNVTLSCEQNLNHDAMYWYRQDPGQGLRLIYYSQIVNDFQKGDIAEGYSVSREKKESFPLTVTSAQKNPTAFYLCASSIGQGEAFFGQGTRLTVV.

This chain links TRBV28 with TRBJ1-4; D may be TRBD1 (5 bases). The CDR3 length is 14 residues. The V end lost 2 bases, the J end lost 6 bases, and 10 bases lay between the germline ends. Germline V gives CDR1 MDHEN, CDR2 SYDVKM. CDR3 protein: CASSLGGWDEKLFF. The CDR3 nucleotides read TGTGCCAGCAGTTTAGGGGGGTGGGATGAAAAACTGTTTTTT.